The clone carrying this TCR beta chain has more than one count but fewer than ten. The antigen is unknown. Assay used: immunoSEQ multiplex PCR; TCRdb lists only in-frame clones, some missing. The repertoire holds approximately 28,000 clones, with roughly 83% as singletons. Samples of blood were obtained at baseline, on cycle 4 day 1, and on cycle 7 day 1. This sample was taken from a study of OX40 agonist ivuxolimab in advanced cancers. Overall study context: Dose-escalation subjects each had hepatocellular carcinoma, melanoma, renal cell or head and neck cancer.

Study-wide points: Some nonresponders additionally presented with little normalized T-cell clonal expansion.

The CDR3 contains 13 residues. Unmatched junction bases numbered 5, after V lost 6 bases and J lost 7 bases. Germline loops: CDR1 SGHAT, CDR2 FQNNGV. The V call is TRBV11-2, the J call TRBJ1-4; 7 bases fit TRBD1. This TCR was recovered from an adult with an advanced solid tumor such as melanoma, head and neck, liver or kidney cancer. The starting material was CD4+ or CD8+ T cells sorted from blood, obtained in a trial of the OX40 agonist ivuxolimab. DNA for the CDR3: TGTGCCAGCAGTCAGGGGGGTAGTGAAAAACTGTTTTTT. Translated, it gives CASSQGGSEKLFF.